This T cell receptor beta chain is drawn from a study of PD-1 blockade in classical Hodgkin lymphoma. About the research overall: Patients were infused with nivolumab 3 mg/kg every 2 weeks.

The germline CDR1 and CDR2 sequences are KGHSH and LQKENI. The V and J ends lost 3 bases and 8 bases respectively, with 10 bases between them. The CDR3 has 12 amino acids. Brentuximab vedotin exposure varied among the patients, all of whom had relapsed after autologous stem cell transplantation. Magnetic negative selection was used to purify CD4+ T cells from thawed PBMCs. Classification of best responses gave complete response, partial response or progressive disease. The data were produced by immunoSEQ multiplex PCR, yet TCRdb's version contains in-frame clones alone and is incomplete. The sample holds approximately 25,000 clones, less than 90% seen once.

This TCR was recovered from a human donor with classical Hodgkin lymphoma. Source: CD4+ T cells from blood, taken at baseline. V is TRBV18 and J is TRBJ1-2; D gene ambiguous. The CDR3 DNA follows: TGTGCCAGCTCACCCGTCCCGATGGGCTACACCTTC. The encoded protein is CASSPVPMGYTF.